One TCR beta chain is described in this entry. Sequenced by immunoSEQ multiplex PCR; TCRdb stores in-frame clones only, minus some. The sample holds around 730,000 clones, 70% to 90% seen once. This sample was included in a study of shared T cell receptors in the human thymus. Trimming pared 5 bases from V and 5 bases from J, leaving 16 bases between. CDR1 is ENHRY, CDR2 SYGVKD, per germline. The CDR3 is made up of 15 amino acids. The same data also contributed to another study, on human thymus T cells. That publication notes: Thymic samples were excised during corrective heart operations. Unrelated individuals reportedly shared highly overlapping thymic TCR repertoires.

This receptor was identified in a girl less than two years old with a congenital heart defect. The chain couples TRBV10-3 to TRBJ2-1; D possibly corresponds to TRBD2 (6 bases). The sequencing input was thymocytes. DNA of the CDR3: TGTGCCATCAGTAGGCTAGCGCGCTCTGACAATGAGCAGTTCTTC. This sequence encodes CAISRLARSDNEQFF.